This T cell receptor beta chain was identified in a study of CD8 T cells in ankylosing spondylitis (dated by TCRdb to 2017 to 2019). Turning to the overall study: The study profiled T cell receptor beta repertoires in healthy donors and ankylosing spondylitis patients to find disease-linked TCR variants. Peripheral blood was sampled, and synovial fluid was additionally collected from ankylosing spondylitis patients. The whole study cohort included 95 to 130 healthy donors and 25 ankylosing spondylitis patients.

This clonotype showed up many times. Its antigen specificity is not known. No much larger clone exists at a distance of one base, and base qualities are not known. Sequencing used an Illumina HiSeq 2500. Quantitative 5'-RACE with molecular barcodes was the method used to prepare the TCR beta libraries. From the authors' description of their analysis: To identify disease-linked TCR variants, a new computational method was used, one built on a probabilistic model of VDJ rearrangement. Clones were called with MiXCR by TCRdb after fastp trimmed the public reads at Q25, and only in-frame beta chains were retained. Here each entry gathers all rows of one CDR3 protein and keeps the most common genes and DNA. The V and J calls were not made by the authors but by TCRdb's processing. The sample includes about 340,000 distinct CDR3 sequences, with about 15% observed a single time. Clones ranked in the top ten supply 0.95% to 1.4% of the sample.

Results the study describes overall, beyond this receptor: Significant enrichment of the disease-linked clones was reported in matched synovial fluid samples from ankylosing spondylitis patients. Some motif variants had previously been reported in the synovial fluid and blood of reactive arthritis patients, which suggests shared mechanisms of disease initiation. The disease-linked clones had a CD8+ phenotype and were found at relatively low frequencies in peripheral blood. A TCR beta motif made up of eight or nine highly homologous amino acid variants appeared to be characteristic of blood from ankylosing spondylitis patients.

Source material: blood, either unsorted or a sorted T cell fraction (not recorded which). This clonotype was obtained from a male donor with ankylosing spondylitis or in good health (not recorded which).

The nucleotides are TGCAGTGCCGGGACTAGCGGGGAGACCCAGTACTTC. The translation is CSAGTSGETQYF. The sequence joins TRBV20-1 to TRBJ2-5; 12 junctional bases match TRBD2. CDR1 DFQATT and CDR2 SNEGSKA were looked up in the germline V gene (reference sequence). The CDR3 sequence holds 12 residues, the cysteine and phenylalanine included. This entry keeps only the CDR3 DNA: 36 bases, framed from base 1. Trimming takes 6 bases off V and 5 bases off J; junction bases not matched to a gene: 1.